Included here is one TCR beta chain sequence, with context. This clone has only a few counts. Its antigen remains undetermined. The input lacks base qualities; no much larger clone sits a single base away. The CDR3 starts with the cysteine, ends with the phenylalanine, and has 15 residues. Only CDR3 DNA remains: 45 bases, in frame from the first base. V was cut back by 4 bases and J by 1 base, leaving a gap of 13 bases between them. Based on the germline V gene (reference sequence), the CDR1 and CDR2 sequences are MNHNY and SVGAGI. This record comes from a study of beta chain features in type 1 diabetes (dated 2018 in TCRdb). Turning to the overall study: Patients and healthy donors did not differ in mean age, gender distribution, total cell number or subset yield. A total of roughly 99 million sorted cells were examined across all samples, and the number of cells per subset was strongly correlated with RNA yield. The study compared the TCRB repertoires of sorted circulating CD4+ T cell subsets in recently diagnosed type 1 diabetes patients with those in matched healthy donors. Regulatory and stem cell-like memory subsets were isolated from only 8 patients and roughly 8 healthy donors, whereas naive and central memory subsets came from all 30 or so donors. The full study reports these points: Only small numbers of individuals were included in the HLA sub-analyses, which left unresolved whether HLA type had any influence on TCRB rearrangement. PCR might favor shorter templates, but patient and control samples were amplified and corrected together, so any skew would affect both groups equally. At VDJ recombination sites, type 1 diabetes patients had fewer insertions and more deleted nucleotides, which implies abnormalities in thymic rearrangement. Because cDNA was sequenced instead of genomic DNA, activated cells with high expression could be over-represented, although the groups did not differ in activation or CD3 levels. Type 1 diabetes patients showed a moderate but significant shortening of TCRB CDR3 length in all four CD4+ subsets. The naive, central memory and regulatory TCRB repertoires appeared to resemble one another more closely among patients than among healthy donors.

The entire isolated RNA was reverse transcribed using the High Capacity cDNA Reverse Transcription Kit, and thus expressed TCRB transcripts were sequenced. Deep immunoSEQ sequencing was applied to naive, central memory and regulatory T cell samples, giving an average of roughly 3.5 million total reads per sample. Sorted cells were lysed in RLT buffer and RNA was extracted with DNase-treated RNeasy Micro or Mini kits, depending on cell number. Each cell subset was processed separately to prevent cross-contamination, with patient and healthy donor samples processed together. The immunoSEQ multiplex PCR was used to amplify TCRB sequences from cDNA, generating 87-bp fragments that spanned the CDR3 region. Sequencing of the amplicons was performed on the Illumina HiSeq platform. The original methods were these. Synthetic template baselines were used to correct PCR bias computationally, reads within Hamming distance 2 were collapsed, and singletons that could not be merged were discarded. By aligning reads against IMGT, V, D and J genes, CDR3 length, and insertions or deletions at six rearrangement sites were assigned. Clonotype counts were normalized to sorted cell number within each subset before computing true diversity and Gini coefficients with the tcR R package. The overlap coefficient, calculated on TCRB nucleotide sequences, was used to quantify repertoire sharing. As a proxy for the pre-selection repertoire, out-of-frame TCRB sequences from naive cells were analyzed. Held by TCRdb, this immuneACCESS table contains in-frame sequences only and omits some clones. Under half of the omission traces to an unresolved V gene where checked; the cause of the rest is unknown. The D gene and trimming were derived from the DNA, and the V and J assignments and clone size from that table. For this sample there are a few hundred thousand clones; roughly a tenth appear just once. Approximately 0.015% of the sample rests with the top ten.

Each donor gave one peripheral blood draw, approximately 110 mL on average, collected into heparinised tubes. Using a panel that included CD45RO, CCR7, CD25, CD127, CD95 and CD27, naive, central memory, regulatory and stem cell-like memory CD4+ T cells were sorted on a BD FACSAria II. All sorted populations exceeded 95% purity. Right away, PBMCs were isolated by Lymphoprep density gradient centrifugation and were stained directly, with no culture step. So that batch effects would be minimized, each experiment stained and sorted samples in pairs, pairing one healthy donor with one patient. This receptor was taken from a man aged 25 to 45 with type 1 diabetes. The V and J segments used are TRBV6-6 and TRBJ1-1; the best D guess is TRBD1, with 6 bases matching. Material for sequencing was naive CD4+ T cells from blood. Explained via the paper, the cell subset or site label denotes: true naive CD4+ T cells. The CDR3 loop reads CASSSPGRGNTEAFF. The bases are TGTGCCAGCAGTTCCCCCGGCAGGGGGAACACTGAAGCTTTCTTT.